Listed below are T cell receptor beta chains from one sample, sequenced in a study of shared clonotypes between healthy human individuals. Sequencing used immunoSEQ multiplex PCR; TCRdb keeps in-frame clones, though not all of them. The table records some 2,000,000 clones, under 97% of them present only once. The sample was naive CD4+ T cells sorted from blood. The source is a young man in good health. Each CDR3 is given with its conserved first and last residue. The order of the fields is J gene, D gene, clone size, V gene, CDR3 DNA, CDR3 protein. The D gene is left open where the match is weak. Some rows mark clone size as missing; the rest say once, few, many or name a class of expanded clone.

TRBJ1-3 NA NA TRBV9 TGTGCCAGCAGCGTCCAGGCCTTCGAGGGAAACACCATATATTTT CASSVQAFEGNTIYF
TRBJ1-5 NA NA TRBV5-8 TGTGCCAGCAGCCGGACGGACAATCAGCCCCAGCATTTT CASSRTDNQPQHF
TRBJ2-1 TRBD1 NA TRBV5-1 TGCGCCAGCAGCTCCGAGGGACAGGGGACCTACAATGAGCAGTTCTTC CASSSEGQGTYNEQFF
TRBJ2-3 NA NA TRBV7-8 TGTGCCAGCAGCTTAGAGGGGGGGATTTATACGCAGTATTTT CASSLEGGIYTQYF
TRBJ1-1 NA NA TRBV28 TGTGCCAGCAGTGACCCTCGGGGCGGTGACACTGAAGCTTTCTTT CASSDPRGGDTEAFF
TRBJ2-1 NA NA TRBV28 TGTGCCAGCAGTTTATACCTCAATGAGCAGTTCTTC CASSLYLNEQFF
TRBJ1-4 NA NA TRBV30 TGTGCCTGGCGTAATGAAAAACTGTTTTTT CAWRNEKLFF
TRBJ2-5 NA NA TRBV5-8 TGTGCCAGCAGCTTGGCCGGCATCGCAGGAGAGACCCAGTACTTC CASSLAGIAGETQYF
TRBJ1-2 NA NA TRBV5-4 TGTGCCAGCAGCCAGGACGGTATCTATGGCTACACCTTC CASSQDGIYGYTF
TRBJ2-4 NA NA TRBV13 TGTGCCAGCAGCTTAGGGGGAGTAAACATTCAGTACTTC CASSLGGVNIQYF
TRBJ2-4 TRBD2 NA TRBV7-2 TGTGCCAGCAGCTTTCCTTCTAGCGGGAGTGGGTCCATTCAGTACTTC CASSFPSSGSGSIQYF
TRBJ1-6 NA NA TRBV25-1 TGTGCCAGCAGTGAATCGGGGGGCGCCTATAATTCACCCCTCCACTTT CASSESGGAYNSPLHF
TRBJ1-2 NA once TRBV10-2 TGCGCCAGCAGTGAGATAAAGATTGGCTACACCTTC CASSEIKIGYTF
TRBJ1-1 TRBD1 NA TRBV6-1 TGTGCCAGCACCCAGACAGGGGGGCGAACTGAAGCTTTCTTT CASTQTGGRTEAFF
TRBJ1-2 TRBD1 once TRBV7-8 TGTGCCAGCAGCTTAAACGGACAGGGGGCTGGAGGCTACACCTTC CASSLNGQGAGGYTF
TRBJ1-3 NA NA TRBV10-3 TGTGCCATCAGTTCCGATGGGTCTGGAAACACCATATATTTT CAISSDGSGNTIYF
TRBJ2-3 NA NA TRBV15 TGTGCCACCAGCAGAACAACGACAGTCGATACGCAGTATTTT CATSRTTTVDTQYF
TRBJ2-7 TRBD2 NA TRBV11-2 TGTGCCAGCACCCGACTAGCGGGAGGTTACGAGCAGTACTTC CASTRLAGGYEQYF
TRBJ2-3 TRBD1 few TRBV4-1 TGCGCCAGCAGCCAACTGGGACAGGCTAGCACAGATACGCAGTATTTT CASSQLGQASTDTQYF
TRBJ2-3 NA NA TRBV18 TGTGCCAGCTCACCACCGATAAGGCATGGTACGCAGTATTTT CASSPPIRHGTQYF
TRBJ2-5 TRBD2 NA TRBV7-2 TGTGCCAGCAGCTTAGTTGCGGGAGGGCAAGAGACCCAGTACTTC CASSLVAGGQETQYF
TRBJ1-1 TRBD1 NA TRBV4-1 TGCGCCAGCAGCCGGATCTCAGGGACAGGGGACACTGAAGCTTTCTTT CASSRISGTGDTEAFF
TRBJ2-4 NA NA TRBV5-8 TGTGCCAGCAGCTTGGCGCCCTCAGCCAAAAACATTCAGTACTTC CASSLAPSAKNIQYF
TRBJ1-2 TRBD1 NA TRBV29-1 TGCAGCCTTGACAGGGGGAACTATGGCTACACCTTC CSLDRGNYGYTF
TRBJ2-7 NA NA TRBV6-5 TGTGCCAGCAGTACCCGGGGACCATACGAGCAGTACTTC CASSTRGPYEQYF
TRBJ2-2 NA NA TRBV13 TGTGCCAGCAGCCACGGCCTTTCCGGGGAGCTGTTTTTT CASSHGLSGELFF
TRBJ2-3 NA NA TRBV5-6 TGTGCCAGCAGCCCATACTCGTACTATGGCACAGATACGCAGTATTTT CASSPYSYYGTDTQYF
TRBJ2-1 NA NA TRBV7-6 TGTGCCAGCAGCTTACAAGCGCAATCCTACAATGAGCAGTTCTTC CASSLQAQSYNEQFF
TRBJ2-7 NA once TRBV5-6 TGTGCCAGCAGGTCGGGTCGGGAGTGGAGCTCCTACGAGCAGTACTTC CASRSGREWSSYEQYF
TRBJ2-3 NA NA TRBV6-8 TGTGCCAGCAGTTACCCTAAGGGGGGGAACACAGATACGCAGTATTTT CASSYPKGGNTDTQYF
TRBJ2-3 NA NA TRBV11-2 TGTGCCAGCAGCTTTCGGGGCGCGGGCACAGATACGCAGTATTTT CASSFRGAGTDTQYF
TRBJ2-1 NA NA TRBV6-6 TGTGCCAGCAGTTACCACCCGCGGGGAACAGCTGAAGAGCAGTTCTTC CASSYHPRGTAEEQFF
TRBJ1-1 NA NA TRBV7-3 TGTGCCAGCAGCTTAGACGCTAACATGAACACTGAAGCTTTCTTT CASSLDANMNTEAFF
TRBJ1-1 NA NA TRBV5-4 TGTGCCAGCAGGGGGGCGGGAGGACGGATAAATGAAGCTTTCTTT CASRGAGGRINEAFF
TRBJ2-1 TRBD2 once TRBV5-1 TGCGCCAGCAGTAATAGCGGGAGCTACAATGAGCAGTTCTTC CASSNSGSYNEQFF
TRBJ1-1 NA NA TRBV18 TGTGCCAGCTCAATCTCGGACAGACCAAACACTGAAGCTTTCTTT CASSISDRPNTEAFF
TRBJ1-2 NA NA TRBV19 TGTGCCAGTAGTCCCCGGGAGGGGTTGGGCTACACCTTC CASSPREGLGYTF
TRBJ1-6 NA NA TRBV27 TGTGCCAGTACCGTGGCAGGGGATAATTCACCCCTCCACTTT CASTVAGDNSPLHF
TRBJ1-6 TRBD1 NA TRBV5-1 TGCGCCAGCAGCAGCCAGGGACAGGGGGAGAATTCACCCCTCCACTTT CASSSQGQGENSPLHF
TRBJ1-5 NA few TRBV15 TGTGCCACCAGCAGAGATCGTCAGGGCTATCAGCCCCAGCATTTT CATSRDRQGYQPQHF
TRBJ2-7 TRBD1 NA TRBV30 TGTGCCTGGTCCAACAGGGGTGCACCCTACGAGCAGTACTTC CAWSNRGAPYEQYF
TRBJ2-7 NA NA TRBV27 TGTGCCAGCAGTTTCTCGCCGGACGGGAGTCCCTACGAGCAGTACTTC CASSFSPDGSPYEQYF
TRBJ2-7 TRBD2 NA TRBV29-1 TGCAGCGCCCTAAAGAAGCGGGAGGGCCGGTGGGAGCAGTACTTC CSALKKREGRWEQYF
TRBJ2-5 TRBD1 once TRBV5-1 TGCGCCAGCGCGGACAGGGTGTACGAGACCCAGTACTTC CASADRVYETQYF
TRBJ2-6 NA NA TRBV6-1 TGTGCCAGCAGTGAACAGGGGGCCAACGTCCTGACTTTC CASSEQGANVLTF
TRBJ1-1 TRBD1 NA TRBV7-8 TGTGCCAGCAGCTTAGAACAGGGGAGCGTGAACACTGAAGCTTTCTTT CASSLEQGSVNTEAFF
TRBJ1-5 NA NA TRBV18 TGTGCCAGCTCACCACTTGCGGGTTTCGGGTGGCAGCCCCAGCATTTT CASSPLAGFGWQPQHF
TRBJ1-2 TRBD1 NA TRBV5-4 TGTGCCAGCAGCCTGGGGACAGGGGAGTATGGCTACACCTTC CASSLGTGEYGYTF
TRBJ2-1 TRBD1 NA TRBV7-2 TGTGCCAGCAGCCCGGGACAGCAATACAATGAGCAGTTCTTC CASSPGQQYNEQFF
TRBJ1-1 NA NA TRBV2 TGTGCCAGCACCGAAGGGGTTCAGGGACCTGAAGCTTTCTTT CASTEGVQGPEAFF
TRBJ2-7 NA NA TRBV7-3 TGTGCCAGCAGCGACGGACAGACCTACGAGCAGTACTTC CASSDGQTYEQYF
TRBJ2-1 NA NA TRBV19 TGTGCCAGTAGTATTACGAGGGGCCCAGTGAATGAGCAGTTCTTC CASSITRGPVNEQFF
TRBJ1-5 NA once TRBV4-3 TGCGCCAGCAGCCAAGATGCGGGGGGTAGCAATCAGCCCCAGCATTTT CASSQDAGGSNQPQHF
TRBJ2-5 TRBD2 NA TRBV5-4 TGTGCCAGCAGGCGGGACTATCAAACCAAAGAGACCCAGTACTTC CASRRDYQTKETQYF